This TCR beta chain came from a study of beta chain features in type 1 diabetes. Study as a whole: Researchers looked at 107,917,701 sorted cells across all samples. Study results and limitations: Cells carrying high TCR expression could end up over-represented when cDNA is sequenced. All four CD4+ subsets of Type 1 diabetes patients contained TCRB CDR3s that were moderately but significantly shorter.

Sort purity for all populations was recorded as exceeding 98%. In the case of this clone: Its specificity is unknown.

The investigators reverse transcribed all of the isolated RNA, so they sequenced expressed TCRB transcripts. The assay was immunoSEQ multiplex PCR, and TCRdb's table has in-frame clones only and misses some. The data hold roughly 130,000 clones, with about a tenth observed a single time. Germline-derived CDR1 and CDR2 are KGHSH and LQKENI. This CDR3 has 14 amino acids. V lost 5 bases to trimming and J lost 6 bases, with 14 bases between them. The chain carries TRBV18 and TRBJ2-4, with D possibly being TRBD2 (7 bases). This TCR was sampled from a man younger than 35 in good health. The sample consisted of central memory CD4+ T cells from blood. The DNA for the CDR3 is TGTGCCAGCTCATCAACAGGGAGGGGAAACATTCAGTACTTC. Residues: CASSSTGRGNIQYF.